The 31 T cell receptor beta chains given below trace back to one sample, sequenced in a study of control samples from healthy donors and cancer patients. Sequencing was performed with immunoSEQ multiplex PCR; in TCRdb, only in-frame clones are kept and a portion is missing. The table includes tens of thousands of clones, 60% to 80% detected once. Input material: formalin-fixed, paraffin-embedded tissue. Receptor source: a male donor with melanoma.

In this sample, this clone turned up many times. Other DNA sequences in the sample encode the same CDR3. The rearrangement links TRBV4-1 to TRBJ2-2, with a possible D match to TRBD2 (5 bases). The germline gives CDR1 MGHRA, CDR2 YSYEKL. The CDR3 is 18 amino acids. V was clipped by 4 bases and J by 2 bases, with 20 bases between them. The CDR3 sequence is CASSPSPLSLANTGELFF. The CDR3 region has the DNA TGCGCCAGCAGCCCTAGCCCCCTTAGCCTAGCTAACACCGGGGAGCTGTTTTTT.

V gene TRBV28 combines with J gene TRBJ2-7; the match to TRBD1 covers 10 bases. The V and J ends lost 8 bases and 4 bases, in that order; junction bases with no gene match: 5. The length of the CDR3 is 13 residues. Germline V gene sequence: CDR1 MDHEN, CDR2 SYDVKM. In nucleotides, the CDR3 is TGTGCCAGCGGACCGGGACAGGGGTACGAGCAGTACTTC. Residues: CASGPGQGYEQYF.

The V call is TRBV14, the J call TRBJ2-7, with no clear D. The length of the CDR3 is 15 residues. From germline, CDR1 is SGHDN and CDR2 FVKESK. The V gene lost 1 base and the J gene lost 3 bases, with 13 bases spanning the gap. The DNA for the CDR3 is TGTGCCAGCAGCCAAGGAATCACAGCCTTCTACGAGCAGTACTTC. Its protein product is CASSQGITAFYEQYF.

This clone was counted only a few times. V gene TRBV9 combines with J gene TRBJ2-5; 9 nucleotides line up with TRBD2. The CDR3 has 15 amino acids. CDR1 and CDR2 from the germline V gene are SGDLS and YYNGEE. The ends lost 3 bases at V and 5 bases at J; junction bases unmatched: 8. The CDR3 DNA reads TGTGCCAGCAGCGGGGCTAGCGGGACATCTGAGACCCAGTACTTC. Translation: CASSGASGTSETQYF.

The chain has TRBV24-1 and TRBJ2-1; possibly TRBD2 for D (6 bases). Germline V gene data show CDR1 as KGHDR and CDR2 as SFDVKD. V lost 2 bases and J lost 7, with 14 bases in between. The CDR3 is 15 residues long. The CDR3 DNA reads TGTGCCACCAGTGATTGGGGGGTGGGCATGAATGAGCAGTTCTTC. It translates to CATSDWGVGMNEQFF.

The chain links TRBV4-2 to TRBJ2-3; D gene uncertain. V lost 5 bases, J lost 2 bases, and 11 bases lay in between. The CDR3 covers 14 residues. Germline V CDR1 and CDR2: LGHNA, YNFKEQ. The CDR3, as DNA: TGTGCCAGCAGCTCCCGCTCGTACACAGATACGCAGTATTTT. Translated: CASSSRSYTDTQYF.

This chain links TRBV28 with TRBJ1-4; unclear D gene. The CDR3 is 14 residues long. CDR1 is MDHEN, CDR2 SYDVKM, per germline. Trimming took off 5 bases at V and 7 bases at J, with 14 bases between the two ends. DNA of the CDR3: TGTGCCAGCAGTCCTCCCCCCCCCAGTGAAAAACTGTTTTTT. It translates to CASSPPPPSEKLFF.

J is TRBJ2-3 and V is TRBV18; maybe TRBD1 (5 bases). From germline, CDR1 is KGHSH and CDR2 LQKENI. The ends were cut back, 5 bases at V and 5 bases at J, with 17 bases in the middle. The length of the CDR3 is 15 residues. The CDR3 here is CASSSDSTDRDTQYF. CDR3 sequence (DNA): TGTGCCAGCTCATCCGACAGTACCGACAGAGATACGCAGTATTTT.

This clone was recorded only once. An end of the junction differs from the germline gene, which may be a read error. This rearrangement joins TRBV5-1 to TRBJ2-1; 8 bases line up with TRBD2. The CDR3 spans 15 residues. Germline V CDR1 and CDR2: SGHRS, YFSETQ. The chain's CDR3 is CASNLASSGYNEQFF. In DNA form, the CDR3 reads TGCGCCAGCAACTTGGCGTCTAGCGGGTACAATGAGCAGTTCTTC.

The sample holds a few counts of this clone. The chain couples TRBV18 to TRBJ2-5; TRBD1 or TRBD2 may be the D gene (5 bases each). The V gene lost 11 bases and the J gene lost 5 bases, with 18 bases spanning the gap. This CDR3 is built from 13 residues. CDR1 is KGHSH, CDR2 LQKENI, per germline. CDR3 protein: CAVSTGPLETQYF. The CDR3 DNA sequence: TGTGCCGTTTCGACGGGGCCCTTGGAGACCCAGTACTTC.

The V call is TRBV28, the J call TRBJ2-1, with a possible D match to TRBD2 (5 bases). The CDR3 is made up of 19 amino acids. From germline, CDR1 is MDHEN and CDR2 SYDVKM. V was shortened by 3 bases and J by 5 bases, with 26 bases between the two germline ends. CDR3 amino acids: CASSFSPGLGSLSDNEQFF. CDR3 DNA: TGTGCCAGCAGTTTTTCCCCCGGACTGGGCTCCCTTAGCGACAATGAGCAGTTCTTC.

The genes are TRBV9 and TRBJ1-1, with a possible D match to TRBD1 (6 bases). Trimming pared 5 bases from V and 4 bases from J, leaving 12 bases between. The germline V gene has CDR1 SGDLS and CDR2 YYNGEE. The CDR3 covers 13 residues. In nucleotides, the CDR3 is TGTGCCAGCAGAGCTACAGGGTCCACTGAAGCTTTCTTT. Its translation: CASRATGSTEAFF.

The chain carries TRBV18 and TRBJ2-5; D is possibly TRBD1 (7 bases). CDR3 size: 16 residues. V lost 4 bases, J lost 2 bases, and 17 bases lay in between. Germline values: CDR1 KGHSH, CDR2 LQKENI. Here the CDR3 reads CASSQWGAGGQETQYF. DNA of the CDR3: TGTGCCAGCTCACAATGGGGCGCAGGGGGGCAAGAGACCCAGTACTTC.

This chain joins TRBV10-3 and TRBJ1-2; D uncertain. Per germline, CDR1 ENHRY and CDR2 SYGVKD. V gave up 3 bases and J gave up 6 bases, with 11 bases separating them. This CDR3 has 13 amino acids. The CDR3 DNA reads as TGTGCCATCAGTGATGCGGAACCGAATGGCTACACCTTC. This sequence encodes CAISDAEPNGYTF.

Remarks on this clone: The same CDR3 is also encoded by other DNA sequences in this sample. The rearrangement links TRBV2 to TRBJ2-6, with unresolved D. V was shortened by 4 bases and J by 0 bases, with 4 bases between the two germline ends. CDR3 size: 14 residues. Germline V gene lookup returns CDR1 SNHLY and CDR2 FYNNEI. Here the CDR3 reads CASSGGSGANVLTF. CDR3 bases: TGTGCCAGCAGTGGGGGCTCTGGGGCCAACGTCCTGACTTTC.

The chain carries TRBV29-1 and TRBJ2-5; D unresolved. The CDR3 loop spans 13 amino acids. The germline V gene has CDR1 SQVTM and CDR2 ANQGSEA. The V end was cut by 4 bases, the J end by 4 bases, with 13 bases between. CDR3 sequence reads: CSVGSGVGETQYF. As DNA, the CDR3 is TGCAGCGTTGGGTCTGGGGTGGGAGAGACCCAGTACTTC.

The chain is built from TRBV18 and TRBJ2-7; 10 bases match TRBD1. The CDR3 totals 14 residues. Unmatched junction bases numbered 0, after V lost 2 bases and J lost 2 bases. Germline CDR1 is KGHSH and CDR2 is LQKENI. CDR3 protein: CASSPGTGAYEQYF. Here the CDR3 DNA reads TGTGCCAGCTCACCAGGGACAGGGGCCTACGAGCAGTACTTC.

CDR3 loop: CASSFPLAGETQYF. The DNA of the CDR3 is TGTGCCAGCAGCTTCCCGCTAGCGGGAGAGACCCAGTACTTC. The genes are TRBV5-6 and TRBJ2-5; 8 bases agree with TRBD2. CDR1 and CDR2 (germline): SGHDT, YYEEEE. The CDR3 sequence is 14 residues long. J gave up 4 bases and V 2 bases, and 4 bases lay outside the gene matches.

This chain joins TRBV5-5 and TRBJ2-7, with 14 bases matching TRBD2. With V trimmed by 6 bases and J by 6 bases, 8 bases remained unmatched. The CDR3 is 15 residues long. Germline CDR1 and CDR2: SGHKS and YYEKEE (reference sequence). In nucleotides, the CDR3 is TGTGCCAGCAACCCAATGGGGACTAGCGGGAGCGAGCAGTACTTC. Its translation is CASNPMGTSGSEQYF.

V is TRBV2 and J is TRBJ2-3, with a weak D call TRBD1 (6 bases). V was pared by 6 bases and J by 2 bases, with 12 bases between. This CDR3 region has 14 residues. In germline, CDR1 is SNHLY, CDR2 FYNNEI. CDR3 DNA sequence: TGTGCCAGCAGCGGACAGCGGTTCACAGATACGCAGTATTTT. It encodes CASSGQRFTDTQYF.

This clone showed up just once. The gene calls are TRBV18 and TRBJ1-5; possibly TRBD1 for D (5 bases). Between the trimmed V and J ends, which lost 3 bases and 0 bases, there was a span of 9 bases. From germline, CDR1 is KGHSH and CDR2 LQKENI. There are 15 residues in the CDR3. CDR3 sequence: CASSPAGGSNQPQHF. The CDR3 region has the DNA TGTGCCAGCTCACCGGCGGGGGGTAGCAATCAGCCCCAGCATTTT.

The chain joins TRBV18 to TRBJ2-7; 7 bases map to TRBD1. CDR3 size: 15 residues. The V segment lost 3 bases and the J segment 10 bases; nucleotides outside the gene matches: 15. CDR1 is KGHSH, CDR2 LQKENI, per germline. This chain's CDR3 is CASSPPRDSELLQYF. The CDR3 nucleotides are TGTGCCAGCTCACCGCCAAGGGACAGCGAACTTCTCCAGTACTTC.

CDR3 DNA: TGTGCCAGCTCACCGGACTTCCTAGTGCCCTCGGGCACCGGGGAGCTGTTTTTT. Its translation is CASSPDFLVPSGTGELFF. This chain links TRBV18 with TRBJ2-2, with a tentative D call TRBD2 (5 bases). Germline CDR1 is KGHSH and CDR2 is LQKENI. The germline V and J ends were trimmed by 3 bases and 4 bases, with 21 bases remaining between them. The CDR3 sequence is 18 residues long.

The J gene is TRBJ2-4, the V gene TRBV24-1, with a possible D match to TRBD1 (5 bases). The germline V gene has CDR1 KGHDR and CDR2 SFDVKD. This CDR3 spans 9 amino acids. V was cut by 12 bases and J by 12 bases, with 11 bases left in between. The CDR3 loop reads CAPDSDQYF. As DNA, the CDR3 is TGTGCCCCCGACAGCGATCAGTACTTC.

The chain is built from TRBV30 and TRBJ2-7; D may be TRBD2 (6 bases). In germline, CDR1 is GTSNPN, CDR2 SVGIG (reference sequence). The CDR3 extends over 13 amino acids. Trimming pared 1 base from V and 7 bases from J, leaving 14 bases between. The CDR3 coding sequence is TGTGCCTGGAGTGAGGCGGGGCCTGGGGAGCAGTACTTC. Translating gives CAWSEAGPGEQYF.

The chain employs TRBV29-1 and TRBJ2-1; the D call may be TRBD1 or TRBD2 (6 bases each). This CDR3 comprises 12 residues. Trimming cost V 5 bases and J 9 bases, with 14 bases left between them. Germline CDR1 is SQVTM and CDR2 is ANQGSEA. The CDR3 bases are TGCAGCGTTAGGAGGGGGATGGTTGAGCAGTTCTTC. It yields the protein CSVRRGMVEQFF.

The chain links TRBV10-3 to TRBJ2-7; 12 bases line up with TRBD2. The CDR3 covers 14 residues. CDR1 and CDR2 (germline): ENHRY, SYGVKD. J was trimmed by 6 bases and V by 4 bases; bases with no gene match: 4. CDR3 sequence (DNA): TGTGCCATCAGTGGGACTAGCGGGGCCCGCGAGCAGTACTTC. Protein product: CAISGTSGAREQYF.

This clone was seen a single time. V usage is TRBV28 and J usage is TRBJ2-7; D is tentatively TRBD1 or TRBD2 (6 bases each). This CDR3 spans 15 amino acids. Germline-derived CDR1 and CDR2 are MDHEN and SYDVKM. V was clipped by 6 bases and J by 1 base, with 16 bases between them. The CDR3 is CASRTTGTGSYEQYF. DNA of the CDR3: TGTGCCAGCAGGACCACAGGGACTGGGTCCTACGAGCAGTACTTC.

The CDR3 bases are TGTGCCAGTAGTATAACAGGTAGATCGGTCAATGAGCAGTTCTTC. Translated: CASSITGRSVNEQFF. The V call is TRBV19, the J call TRBJ2-1; D is perhaps TRBD1 (5 bases). V was shortened by 2 bases and J by 6 bases, with 14 bases between the two germline ends. Germline values: CDR1 LNHDA, CDR2 SQIVND (reference sequence). The CDR3 totals 15 residues.

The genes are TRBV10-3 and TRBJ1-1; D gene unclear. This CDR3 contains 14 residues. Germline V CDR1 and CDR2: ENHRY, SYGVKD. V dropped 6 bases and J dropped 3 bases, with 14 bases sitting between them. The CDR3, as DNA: TGTGCCATCAGGACCCCGACCCAGGACACTGAAGCTTTCTTT. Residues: CAIRTPTQDTEAFF.

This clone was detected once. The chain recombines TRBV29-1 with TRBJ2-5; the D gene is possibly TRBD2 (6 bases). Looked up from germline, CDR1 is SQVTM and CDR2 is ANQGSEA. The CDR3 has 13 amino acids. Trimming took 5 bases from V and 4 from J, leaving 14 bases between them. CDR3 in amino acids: CSVMRGGRETQYF. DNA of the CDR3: TGCAGCGTTATGAGGGGAGGTCGAGAGACCCAGTACTTC.